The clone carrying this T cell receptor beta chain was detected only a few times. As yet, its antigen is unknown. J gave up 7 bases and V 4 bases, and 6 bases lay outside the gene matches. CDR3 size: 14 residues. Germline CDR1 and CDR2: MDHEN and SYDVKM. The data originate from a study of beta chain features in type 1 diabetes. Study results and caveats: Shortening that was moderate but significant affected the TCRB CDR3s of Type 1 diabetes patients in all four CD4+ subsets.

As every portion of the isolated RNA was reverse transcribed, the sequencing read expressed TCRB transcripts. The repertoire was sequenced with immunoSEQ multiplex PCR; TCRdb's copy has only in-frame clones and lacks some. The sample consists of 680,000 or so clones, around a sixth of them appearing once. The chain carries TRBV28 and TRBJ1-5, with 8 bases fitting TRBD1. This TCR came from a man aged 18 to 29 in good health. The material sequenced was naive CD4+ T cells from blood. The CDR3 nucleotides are TGTGCCAGCAGTTCGGGACAGGTCCGGCAGCCCCAGCATTTT. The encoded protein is CASSSGQVRQPQHF. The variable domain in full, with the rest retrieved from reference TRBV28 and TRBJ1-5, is DVKVTQSSRYLVKRTGEKVFLECVQDMDHENMFWYRQDPGLGLRLIYFSYDVKMKEKGDIPEGYSVSREKKERFSLILESASTNQTSMYLCASSSGQVRQPQHFGDGTRLSIL.